The 23 T cell receptor beta chains below were found in one sample sequenced in a study of T cells in Graves' hyperthyroidism and ophthalmopathy. It was RNA transcripts that yielded the amplified TCR beta CDR3 regions. TCR CDR3 regions were first amplified by RT-PCR with HTBI primers. TCRdb itself ran the multiplex PCR reads through MiXCR, one entry per CDR3 protein. Of about 640,000 distinct CDR3 sequences listed, roughly 20% were seen once; the top ten hold over 30%. The sample comprised blood. Receptors originate from a man aged 30-40 years with Graves' ophthalmopathy.

This clonotype was seen repeatedly, ten times or more. The V and J genes are TRBV27 and TRBJ2-1; TRBD2 aligns across 15 bases. Germline-derived CDR1 and CDR2 are MNHEY and SMNVEV (reference sequence). The CDR3 extends over 15 amino acids. Trimming removed 11 bases from V and 9 bases from J; junction bases left unmatched: 11. The CDR3: CASWTSGRAMGEQFF. CDR3 nucleotides: TGTGCCTCATGGACTAGCGGGAGGGCCATGGGTGAGCAGTTCTTC.

This clonotype was picked up a small number of times. V gene TRBV12-3 or TRBV12-4 combines with J gene TRBJ2-1, with a tentative D call TRBD1 (6 bases). V gave up 2 bases and J gave up 9 bases, with 17 bases separating them. This CDR3 contains 15 residues. The CDR3 loop is CASSLSGGKCGEQFF. DNA of the CDR3: TGTGCCAGCAGTTTATCTGGGGGCAAGTGTGGTGAGCAGTTCTTC.

This clonotype appeared many times. The chain recombines TRBV3-1 with TRBJ2-5; D not certain. The CDR3 consists of 15 residues. Looked up from germline, CDR1 is LGHDT and CDR2 is YNNKEL (reference sequence). The V end was cut by 4 bases, the J end by 5 bases, with 17 bases between. The CDR3 spells CASSPRPWRAETQYF. CDR3 DNA: TGTGCCAGCAGCCCCAGACCTTGGCGTGCTGAGACCCAGTACTTC.

The chain recombines TRBV10-3 with TRBJ2-7, with 11 bases fitting TRBD2. CDR1 and CDR2 from the germline V gene are ENHRY and SYGVKD. V lost 7 bases to trimming and J lost 1 base; unmatched junction nucleotides: 6. CDR3 length: 15 amino acids. The CDR3 loop is CAIMETSGTSYEQYF. The DNA for the CDR3 is TGTGCCATCATGGAGACTAGCGGGACTTCCTACGAGCAGTACTTC.

The genes are TRBV3-1 and TRBJ1-2; TRBD1 aligns across 9 bases. The CDR3 sequence is 13 residues long. CDR1 and CDR2 from the germline V gene are LGHDT and YNNKEL (reference sequence). Losses at the gene ends were 6 bases for V and 8 bases for J; bases not matched to a gene: 7. The CDR3, as DNA: TGTGCCAGCAGTTCCGGGACAGGGAGAGGCTACACCTTC. It yields the protein CASSSGTGRGYTF.

The chain has TRBV7-2 and TRBJ2-7, with 12 bases fitting TRBD1. Per the germline V gene, CDR1 is SGHTA and CDR2 is FQGNSA. Germline trimming cut 1 base from V and 7 bases from J; bases unmatched to any gene: 11. This CDR3 is built from 17 residues. CDR3 region: CASSLGDRGPLWQEQYF. Here the CDR3 DNA reads TGTGCCAGCAGCTTAGGGGACAGGGGGCCCCTTTGGCAAGAGCAGTACTTC.

The rearrangement uses TRBV10-3 and TRBJ2-2, with TRBD2 matching 7 bases. The CDR3 length is 15 residues. The trim removed 3 bases at V and 5 bases at J, leaving 6 bases unmatched. CDR1 ENHRY and CDR2 SYGVKD come from the germline V gene. The CDR3 DNA sequence: TGTGCCATCAGTGAACGTGGACTAGATACCGGGGAGCTGTTTTTT. Translation gives CAISERGLDTGELFF.

This clonotype appeared a few times. This sequence joins TRBV28 and TRBJ1-2; no clear D gene. This CDR3 is 12 amino acids long. The V gene lost 5 bases and the J gene lost 8 bases, with 12 bases spanning the gap. Germline values: CDR1 MDHEN, CDR2 SYDVKM. CDR3 region: CASSPPLRGYTF. CDR3 nucleotide sequence: TGTGCCAGCAGTCCTCCACTCAGGGGCTACACCTTC.

The chain has TRBV28 and TRBJ2-5, with 8 nucleotides matching TRBD2. V trimming: 6 bases; J trimming: 13 bases; junction bases outside the gene matches: 22. This CDR3 has 16 residues. Germline loops: CDR1 MDHEN, CDR2 SYDVKM. CDR3 protein: CASRAPGGAGEFILYF. The CDR3 DNA reads as TGTGCCAGCAGGGCCCCGGGAGGAGCGGGAGAATTTATCCTGTACTTC. The entire variable domain, with the rest obtained from reference TRBV28 and TRBJ2-5, is as follows: DVKVTQSSRYLVKRTGEKVFLECVQDMDHENMFWYRQDPGLGLRLIYFSYDVKMKEKGDIPEGYSVSREKKERFSLILESASTNQTSMYLCASRAPGGAGEFILYFGPGTRLLVL.

This clonotype has a handful of counts. This chain links TRBV5-5 with TRBJ1-2, with unresolved D. The V end was cut by 2 bases, the J end by 0 bases, with 8 bases between. Germline-derived CDR1 and CDR2 are SGHKS and YYEKEE (reference sequence). The CDR3 runs to 14 residues. The CDR3 protein is CASSFRGANYGYTF. The CDR3 coding sequence is TGTGCCAGCAGCTTCCGCGGAGCTAACTATGGCTACACCTTC.

This clonotype was recorded at least ten times. This chain connects TRBV28 to TRBJ1-2, with D hard to call. Germline CDR1 is MDHEN and CDR2 is SYDVKM. The V end was cut by 5 bases, the J end by 0 bases, with 7 bases between. The CDR3 is 13 residues long. CDR3 nucleotide sequence: TGTGCCAGCAGTCGCAGGTCTAACTATGGCTACACCTTC. It yields the protein CASSRRSNYGYTF.

This clonotype has ten or more counts. CDR3 sequence reads: CASSYGGFSYEQYF. The CDR3 DNA reads as TGTGCCAGCAGTTATGGGGGTTTCTCCTACGAGCAGTACTTC. V and J are TRBV6-2 or TRBV6-3 and TRBJ2-7; D could derive from TRBD1 or TRBD2 (5 bases each). The germline gives CDR1 MNHEY, CDR2 SVGEGT. Trimming cost V 3 bases and J 0 bases, with 9 bases left between them. There are 14 residues in the CDR3.

This chain joins TRBV19 and TRBJ2-6; 9 bases match TRBD1. There are 16 residues in the CDR3. Germline values: CDR1 LNHDA, CDR2 SQIVND (reference sequence). Trimming at V came to 6 bases and at J to 4 bases, leaving 7 bases not matched to a gene. The DNA of the CDR3 is TGTGCCAGTAGGGGGGGGACAGGGTTCGGGGCCAACGTCCTGACTTTC. Translated, it gives CASRGGTGFGANVLTF.

V and J are TRBV19 and TRBJ1-3, with TRBD1 as a possible D gene (5 bases). The CDR3 extends over 17 amino acids. The germline V gene encodes CDR1 LNHDA and CDR2 SQIVND (reference sequence). Trimming stripped 6 bases from V and 4 bases from J, with 22 bases between. The CDR3 region has the DNA TGTGCCAGTAGGGGACTTCAAGCGCCCTCAAGGGGAAACACCATATATTTT. Translation: CASRGLQAPSRGNTIYF.

The rearrangement links TRBV12-3 or TRBV12-4 to TRBJ2-1; 8 bases fit TRBD2. The CDR3 length is 12 residues. The junction had 7 bases not matched to a gene; V was cut back by 8 bases and J by 10 bases. Written as DNA, the CDR3 is TGTGCCAGCGAAGCGGGAGTCGGGGAGCAGTTCTTC. It yields the protein CASEAGVGEQFF.

This clonotype was counted at least ten times. The chain is built from TRBV12-3 or TRBV12-4 and TRBJ2-5; unclear D gene. V lost 5 bases to trimming and J lost 2 bases, with 15 bases between them. The CDR3 is 15 residues long. The CDR3 bases are TGTGCCAGCAGTCCTAAGACGTTCGCGCAAGAGACCCAGTACTTC. It encodes CASSPKTFAQETQYF.

This clonotype has a count of ten or more. The chain uses TRBV11-2 and TRBJ2-7; D unresolved. Trimming stripped 1 base from V and 2 bases from J, with 15 bases between. From germline, CDR1 is SGHAT and CDR2 FQNNGV. The CDR3 extends over 16 amino acids. This CDR3 reads CASSLVPDSSTYEQYF. CDR3 DNA sequence: TGTGCCAGCAGCTTAGTACCCGACTCCTCCACCTACGAGCAGTACTTC.

Points on this clonotype: This may stem from a read error, because a much larger clone lies one nucleotide away. The V gene is TRBV7-3, the J gene TRBJ1-1; 9 bases are a match to TRBD1. Germline V CDR1 and CDR2: SGHTA, FQGTGA. The CDR3 runs 13 residues. CDR3 in amino acids: CASVSGQGAQALF. CDR3 DNA sequence: TGTGCCAGTGTCTCGGGACAGGGTGCCCAGGCTCTCTTT.

The chain uses TRBV19 and TRBJ2-1, with 10 bases lining up with TRBD2. The CDR3 loop spans 13 amino acids. Trimming removed 9 bases from V and 9 bases from J; junction bases left unmatched: 8. In germline, CDR1 is LNHDA, CDR2 SQIVND (reference sequence). The CDR3 loop is CARSSGRACEQFF. Written as DNA, the CDR3 is TGTGCCAGGTCCAGCGGGAGGGCCTGTGAGCAGTTCTTC.

This clonotype has ten or more counts. The rearrangement uses TRBV12-3 or TRBV12-4 and TRBJ1-5, with no clear D. The CDR3 is 14 amino acids. V lost 3 bases to trimming and J lost 1 base, with 7 bases between them. CDR3 sequence: CASSFGVSNQPQHF. In DNA form, the CDR3 reads TGTGCCAGCAGTTTCGGCGTAAGCAATCAGCCCCAGCATTTT.

V and J are TRBV10-3 and TRBJ2-1; 8 bases line up with TRBD2. Germline loops: CDR1 ENHRY, CDR2 SYGVKD. V dropped 2 bases and J dropped 6; count of bases not matched to a gene: 6. CDR3 length equals 15 residues. CDR3 amino acids: CAISERAGTSNEQFF. The CDR3 nucleotides are TGTGCCATCAGTGAGAGGGCTGGGACTAGCAATGAGCAGTTCTTC.

This clonotype was found many times. This sequence joins TRBV12-3 or TRBV12-4 and TRBJ2-7, with a possible D match to TRBD2 (6 bases). CDR3 length: 16 residues. Trimming pared 3 bases from V and 2 bases from J, leaving 17 bases between. CDR3 nucleotides: TGTGCCAGCAGTTTCTACCGGGACTTCATCCCCTACGAGCAGTACTTC. It yields the protein CASSFYRDFIPYEQYF.

This chain joins TRBV25-1 and TRBJ2-2, with 7 bases aligning to TRBD2. The CDR3 consists of 14 residues. Per germline, CDR1 MGHDK and CDR2 SYGVNS. The junction had 4 bases not matched to a gene; V was cut back by 7 bases and J by 2 bases. CDR3 amino acids: CASNSAGNTGELFF. The CDR3 DNA reads as TGTGCCAGCAATTCAGCGGGAAACACCGGGGAGCTGTTTTTT.